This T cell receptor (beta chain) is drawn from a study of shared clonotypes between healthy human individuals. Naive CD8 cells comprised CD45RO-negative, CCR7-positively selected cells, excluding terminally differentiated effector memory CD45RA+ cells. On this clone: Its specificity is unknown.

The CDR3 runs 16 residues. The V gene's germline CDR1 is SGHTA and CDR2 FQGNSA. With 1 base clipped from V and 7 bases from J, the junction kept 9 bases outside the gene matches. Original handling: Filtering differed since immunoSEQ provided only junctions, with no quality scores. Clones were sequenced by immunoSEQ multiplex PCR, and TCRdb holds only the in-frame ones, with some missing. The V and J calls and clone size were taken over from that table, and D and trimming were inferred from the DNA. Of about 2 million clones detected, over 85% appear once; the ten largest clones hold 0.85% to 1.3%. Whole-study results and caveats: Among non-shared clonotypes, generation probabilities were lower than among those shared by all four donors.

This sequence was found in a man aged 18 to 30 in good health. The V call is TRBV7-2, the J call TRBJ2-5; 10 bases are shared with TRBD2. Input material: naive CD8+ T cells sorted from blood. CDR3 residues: CASSLVRLAGVGTQYF. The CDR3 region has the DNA TGTGCCAGCAGCTTAGTGCGCCTAGCGGGAGTTGGGACCCAGTACTTC.